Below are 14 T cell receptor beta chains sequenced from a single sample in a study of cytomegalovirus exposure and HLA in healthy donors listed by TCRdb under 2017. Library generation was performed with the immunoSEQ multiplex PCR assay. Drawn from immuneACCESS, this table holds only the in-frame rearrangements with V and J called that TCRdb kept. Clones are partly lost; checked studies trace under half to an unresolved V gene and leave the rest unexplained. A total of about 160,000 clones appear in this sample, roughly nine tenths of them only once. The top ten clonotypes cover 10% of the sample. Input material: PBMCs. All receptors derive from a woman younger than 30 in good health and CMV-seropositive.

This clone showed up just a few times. CDR3: CATSRGRDKPSTNEKLFF. CDR3 in DNA: TGTGCCACCAGCAGAGGAAGGGACAAGCCGTCAACTAATGAAAAACTGTTTTTT. The chain joins TRBV15 to TRBJ1-4, with D perhaps matching TRBD1 (6 bases). This CDR3 has 18 residues. Trimming shortened V by 1 base and J by 0 bases, and 15 bases separated the two germline ends. CDR1 is LNHNV and CDR2 is YYDKDF in the germline V gene (reference sequence). Using reference TRBV15 and TRBJ1-4 for the parts outside the CDR3, the full variable domain is DAMVIQNPRYQVTQFGKPVTLSCSQTLNHNVMYWYQQKSSQAPKLLFHYYDKDFNNEADTPDNFQSRRPNTSFCFLDIRSPGLGDTAMYLCATSRGRDKPSTNEKLFFGSGTQLSVL.

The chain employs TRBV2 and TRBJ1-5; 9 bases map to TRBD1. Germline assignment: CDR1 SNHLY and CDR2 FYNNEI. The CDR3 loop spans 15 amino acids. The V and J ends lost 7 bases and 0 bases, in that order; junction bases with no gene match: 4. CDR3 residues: CASTRQGDSNQPQHF. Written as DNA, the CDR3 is TGTGCCAGCACACGACAGGGGGATAGCAATCAGCCCCAGCATTTT.

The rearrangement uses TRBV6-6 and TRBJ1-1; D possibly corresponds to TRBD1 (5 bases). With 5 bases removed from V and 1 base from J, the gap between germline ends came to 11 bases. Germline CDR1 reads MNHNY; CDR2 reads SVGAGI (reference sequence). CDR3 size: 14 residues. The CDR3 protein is CASSGGLENTEAFF. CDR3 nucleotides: TGTGCCAGCAGTGGGGGACTCGAGAACACTGAAGCTTTCTTT.

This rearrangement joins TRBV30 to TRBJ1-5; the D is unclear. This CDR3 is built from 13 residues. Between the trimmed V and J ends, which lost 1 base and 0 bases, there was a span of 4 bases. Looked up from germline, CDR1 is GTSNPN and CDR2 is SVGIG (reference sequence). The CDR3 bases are TGTGCCTGGAGTGGAGATAGCAATCAGCCCCAGCATTTT. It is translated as CAWSGDSNQPQHF.

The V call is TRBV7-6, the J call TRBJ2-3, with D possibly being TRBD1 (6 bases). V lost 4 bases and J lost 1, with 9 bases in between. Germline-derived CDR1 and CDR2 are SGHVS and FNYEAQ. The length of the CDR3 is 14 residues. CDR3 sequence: CASSSRGRTDTQYF. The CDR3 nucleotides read TGTGCCAGCAGCTCCAGGGGACGCACAGATACGCAGTATTTT. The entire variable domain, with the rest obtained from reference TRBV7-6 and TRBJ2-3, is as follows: GAGVSQSPRYKVTKRGQDVALRCDPISGHVSLYWYRQALGQGPEFLTYFNYEAQQDKSGLPNDRFSAERPEGSISTLTIQRTEQRDSAMYRCASSSRGRTDTQYFGPGTRLTVL.

CDR3 in amino acids: CASSRAGPNEQFF. Here the CDR3 DNA reads TGTGCCAGCAGCCGAGCGGGGCCCAATGAGCAGTTCTTC. The genes are TRBV4-2 and TRBJ2-1; TRBD2 matches at 7 bases. CDR1 is LGHNA, CDR2 YNFKEQ, per germline. The V and J ends lost 4 bases and 6 bases, in that order; junction bases with no gene match: 3. The CDR3 is 13 residues long.

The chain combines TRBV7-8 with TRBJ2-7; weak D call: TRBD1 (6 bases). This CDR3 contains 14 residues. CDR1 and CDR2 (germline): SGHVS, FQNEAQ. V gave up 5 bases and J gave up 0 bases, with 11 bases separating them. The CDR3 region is CASSPNRDSYEQYF. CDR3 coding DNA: TGTGCCAGCAGCCCTAACAGGGACTCCTACGAGCAGTACTTC.

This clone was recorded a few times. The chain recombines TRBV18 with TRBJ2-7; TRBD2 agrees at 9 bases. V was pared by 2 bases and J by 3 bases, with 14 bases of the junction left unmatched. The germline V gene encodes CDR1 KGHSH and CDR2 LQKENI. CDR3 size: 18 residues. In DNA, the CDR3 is TGTGCCAGCTCACCAAGCTTGCGTACTAGCGGGTCTTTCTACGAGCAGTACTTC. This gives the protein CASSPSLRTSGSFYEQYF.

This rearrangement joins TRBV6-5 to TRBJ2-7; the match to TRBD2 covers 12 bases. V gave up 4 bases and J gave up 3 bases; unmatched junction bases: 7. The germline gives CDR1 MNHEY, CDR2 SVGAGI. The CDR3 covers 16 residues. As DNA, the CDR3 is TGTGCCAGCAGTTTTCTGACTAGCGGGAGAAGCTACGAGCAGTACTTC. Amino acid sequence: CASSFLTSGRSYEQYF.

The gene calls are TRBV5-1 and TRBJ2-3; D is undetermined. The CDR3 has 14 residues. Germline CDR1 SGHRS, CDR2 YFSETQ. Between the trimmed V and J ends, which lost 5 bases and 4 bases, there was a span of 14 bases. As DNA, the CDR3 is TGCGCCAGCAGAGACTCCCACCTCGCAGATACGCAGTATTTT. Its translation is CASRDSHLADTQYF.

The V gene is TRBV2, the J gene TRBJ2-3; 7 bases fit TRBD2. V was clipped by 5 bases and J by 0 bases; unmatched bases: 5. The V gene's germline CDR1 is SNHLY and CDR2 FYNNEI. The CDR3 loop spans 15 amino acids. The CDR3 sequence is CASSLGTTSTDTQYF. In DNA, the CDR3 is TGTGCCAGCAGTCTCGGGACTACAAGCACAGATACGCAGTATTTT.

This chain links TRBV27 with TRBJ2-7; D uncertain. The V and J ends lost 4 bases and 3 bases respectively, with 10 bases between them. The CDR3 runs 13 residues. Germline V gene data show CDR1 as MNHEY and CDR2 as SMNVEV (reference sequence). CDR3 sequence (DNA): TGTGCCAGCAGTTCCCTAGTGGACTACGAGCAGTACTTC. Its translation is CASSSLVDYEQYF.

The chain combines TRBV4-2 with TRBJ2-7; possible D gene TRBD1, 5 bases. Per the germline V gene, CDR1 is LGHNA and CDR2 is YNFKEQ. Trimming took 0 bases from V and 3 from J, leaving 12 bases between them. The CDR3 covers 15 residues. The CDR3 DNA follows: TGTGCCAGCAGCCAAGAGGGGCAGGTTTTCTACGAGCAGTACTTC. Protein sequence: CASSQEGQVFYEQYF.

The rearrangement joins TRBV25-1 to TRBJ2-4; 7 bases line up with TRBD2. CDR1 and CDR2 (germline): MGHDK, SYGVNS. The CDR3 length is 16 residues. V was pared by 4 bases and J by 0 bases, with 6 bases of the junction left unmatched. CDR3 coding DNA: TGTGCCAGCAGTGGTGCTAGCGGATCAGCCAAAAACATTCAGTACTTC. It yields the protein CASSGASGSAKNIQYF.